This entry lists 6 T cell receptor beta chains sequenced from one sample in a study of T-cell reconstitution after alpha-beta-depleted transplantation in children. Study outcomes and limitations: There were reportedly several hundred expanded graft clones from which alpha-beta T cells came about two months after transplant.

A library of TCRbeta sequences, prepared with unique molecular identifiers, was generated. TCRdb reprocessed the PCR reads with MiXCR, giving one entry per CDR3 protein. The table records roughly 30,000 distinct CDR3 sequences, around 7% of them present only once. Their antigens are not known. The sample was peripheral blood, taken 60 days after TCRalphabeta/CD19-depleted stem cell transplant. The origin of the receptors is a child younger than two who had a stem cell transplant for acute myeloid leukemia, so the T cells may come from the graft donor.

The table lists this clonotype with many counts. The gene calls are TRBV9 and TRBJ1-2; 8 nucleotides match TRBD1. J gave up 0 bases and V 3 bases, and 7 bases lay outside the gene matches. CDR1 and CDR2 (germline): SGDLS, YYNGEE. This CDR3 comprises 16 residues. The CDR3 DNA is TGTGCCAGCAGCGGATGGACAGGGCTGACTAACTATGGCTACACCTTC. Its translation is CASSGWTGLTNYGYTF. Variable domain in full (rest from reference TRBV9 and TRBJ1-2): DSGVTQTPKHLITATGQRVTLRCSPRSGDLSVYWYQQSLDQGLQFLIQYYNGEERAKGNILERFSAQQFPDLHSELNLSSLELGDSALYFCASSGWTGLTNYGYTFGSGTRLTVV.

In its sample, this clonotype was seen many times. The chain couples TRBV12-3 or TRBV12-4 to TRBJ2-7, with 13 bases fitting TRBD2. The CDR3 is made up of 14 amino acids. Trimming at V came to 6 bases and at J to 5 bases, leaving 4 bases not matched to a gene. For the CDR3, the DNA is TGTGCCAGCAGCGAAGGACTAGCGGGAGACGAGCAGTACTTC. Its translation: CASSEGLAGDEQYF.

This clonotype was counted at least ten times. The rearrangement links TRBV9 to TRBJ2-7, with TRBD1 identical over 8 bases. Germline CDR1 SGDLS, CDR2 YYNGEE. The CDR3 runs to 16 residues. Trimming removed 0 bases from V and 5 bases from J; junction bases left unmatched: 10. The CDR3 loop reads CASSVEGDRGWDEQYF. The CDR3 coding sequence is TGTGCCAGCAGCGTAGAAGGAGACAGGGGTTGGGACGAGCAGTACTTC.

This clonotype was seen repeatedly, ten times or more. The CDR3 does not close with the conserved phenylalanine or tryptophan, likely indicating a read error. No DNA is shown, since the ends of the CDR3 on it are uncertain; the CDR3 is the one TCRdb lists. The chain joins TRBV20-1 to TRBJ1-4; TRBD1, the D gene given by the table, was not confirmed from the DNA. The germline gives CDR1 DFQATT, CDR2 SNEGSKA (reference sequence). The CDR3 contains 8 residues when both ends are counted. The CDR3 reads CSAGQGAA.

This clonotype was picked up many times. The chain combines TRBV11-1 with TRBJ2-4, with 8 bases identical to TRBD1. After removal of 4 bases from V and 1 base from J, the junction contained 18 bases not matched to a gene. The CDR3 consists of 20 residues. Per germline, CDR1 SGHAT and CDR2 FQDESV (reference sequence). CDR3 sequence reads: CASSSETGTGQKGAKNIQYF. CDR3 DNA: TGTGCCAGCAGCTCAGAGACCGGGACAGGACAAAAGGGGGCCAAAAACATTCAGTACTTC.

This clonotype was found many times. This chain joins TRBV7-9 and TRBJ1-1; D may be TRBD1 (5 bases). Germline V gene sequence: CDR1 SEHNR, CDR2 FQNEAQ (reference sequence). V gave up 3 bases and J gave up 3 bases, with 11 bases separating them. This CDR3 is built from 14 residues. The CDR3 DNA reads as TGTGCCAGCAGCTTTGTCAGGGAGGACACTGAAGCTTTCTTT. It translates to CASSFVREDTEAFF.